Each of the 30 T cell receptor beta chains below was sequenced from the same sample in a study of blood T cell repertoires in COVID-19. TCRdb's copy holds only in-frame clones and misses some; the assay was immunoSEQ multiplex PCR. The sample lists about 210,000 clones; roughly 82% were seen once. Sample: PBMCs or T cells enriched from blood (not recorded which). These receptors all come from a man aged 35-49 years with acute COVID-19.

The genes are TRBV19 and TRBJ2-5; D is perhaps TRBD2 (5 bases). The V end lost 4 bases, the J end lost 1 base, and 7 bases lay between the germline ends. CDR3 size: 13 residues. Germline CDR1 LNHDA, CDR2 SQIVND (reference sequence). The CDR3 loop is CASSTGFQETQYF. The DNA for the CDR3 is TGTGCCAGTAGTACGGGATTCCAAGAGACCCAGTACTTC. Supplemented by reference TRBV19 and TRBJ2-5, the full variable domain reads DGGITQSPKYLFRKEGQNVTLSCEQNLNHDAMYWYRQDPGQGLRLIYYSQIVNDFQKGDIAEGYSVSREKKESFPLTVTSAQKNPTAFYLCASSTGFQETQYFGPGTRLLVL.

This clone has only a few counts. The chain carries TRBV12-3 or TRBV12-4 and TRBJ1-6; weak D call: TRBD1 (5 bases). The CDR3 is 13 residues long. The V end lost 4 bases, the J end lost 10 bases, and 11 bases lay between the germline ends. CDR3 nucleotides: TGTGCCAGCAGTTATTGGAGGGACTCACCCCTCCACTTT. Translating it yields CASSYWRDSPLHF.

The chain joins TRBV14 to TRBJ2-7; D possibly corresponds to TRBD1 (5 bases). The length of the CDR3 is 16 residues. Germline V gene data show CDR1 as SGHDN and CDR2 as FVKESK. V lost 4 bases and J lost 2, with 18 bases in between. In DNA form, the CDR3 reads TGTGCCAGCAGCCGAATGATGGTGACAGCCGCCTACGAGCAGTACTTC. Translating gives CASSRMMVTAAYEQYF.

The CDR3 DNA is TGTGCCTGGTTTCCCCAACGGTTACGGAGGTACTCATCCCTCCACTTT. It codes for CAWFPQRLRRYSSLHF. V gene TRBV30 combines with J gene TRBJ1-6; D gene unclear. The CDR3 runs to 16 residues. The germline V gene has CDR1 GTSNPN and CDR2 SVGIG (reference sequence). V lost 5 bases to trimming and J lost 14 bases, with 28 bases between them.

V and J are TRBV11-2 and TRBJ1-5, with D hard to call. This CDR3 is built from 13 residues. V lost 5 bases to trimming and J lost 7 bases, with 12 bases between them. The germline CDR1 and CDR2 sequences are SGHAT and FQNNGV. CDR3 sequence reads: CASSGDTGQPQHF. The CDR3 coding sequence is TGTGCCAGCAGCGGCGACACTGGGCAGCCCCAGCATTTT.

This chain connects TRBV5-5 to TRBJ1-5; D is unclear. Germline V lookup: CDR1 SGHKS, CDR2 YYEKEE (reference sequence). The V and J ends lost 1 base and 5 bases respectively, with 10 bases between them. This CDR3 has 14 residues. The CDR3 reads CASSLRFRDQPQHF. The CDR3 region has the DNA TGTGCCAGCAGCTTGAGATTTAGAGATCAGCCCCAGCATTTT.

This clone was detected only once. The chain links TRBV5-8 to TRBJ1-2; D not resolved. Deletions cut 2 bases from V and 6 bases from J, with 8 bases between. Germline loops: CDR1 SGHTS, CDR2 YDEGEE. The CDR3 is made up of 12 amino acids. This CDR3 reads CASSFISHGYTF. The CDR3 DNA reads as TGTGCCAGCAGCTTTATCTCTCATGGCTACACCTTC.

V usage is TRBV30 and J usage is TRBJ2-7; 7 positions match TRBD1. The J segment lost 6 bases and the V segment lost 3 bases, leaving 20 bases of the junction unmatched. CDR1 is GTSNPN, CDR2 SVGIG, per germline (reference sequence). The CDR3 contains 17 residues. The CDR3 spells CAWSGRQWTDRSTEQYF. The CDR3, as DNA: TGTGCCTGGAGCGGACGGCAATGGACGGACAGGTCGACCGAGCAGTACTTC.

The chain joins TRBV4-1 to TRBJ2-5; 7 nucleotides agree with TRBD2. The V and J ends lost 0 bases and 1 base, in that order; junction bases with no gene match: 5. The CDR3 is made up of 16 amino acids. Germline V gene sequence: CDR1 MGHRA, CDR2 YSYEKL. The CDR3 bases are TGCGCCAGCAGCCAAGATCCAGCGGGACTCCAAGAGACCCAGTACTTC. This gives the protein CASSQDPAGLQETQYF.

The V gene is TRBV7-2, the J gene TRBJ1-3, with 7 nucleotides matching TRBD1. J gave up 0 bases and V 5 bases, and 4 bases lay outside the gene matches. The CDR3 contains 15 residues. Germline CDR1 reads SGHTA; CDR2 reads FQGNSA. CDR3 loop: CASSPTGLSGNTIYF. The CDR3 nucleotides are TGTGCCAGCAGCCCGACAGGGCTCTCTGGAAACACCATATATTTT.

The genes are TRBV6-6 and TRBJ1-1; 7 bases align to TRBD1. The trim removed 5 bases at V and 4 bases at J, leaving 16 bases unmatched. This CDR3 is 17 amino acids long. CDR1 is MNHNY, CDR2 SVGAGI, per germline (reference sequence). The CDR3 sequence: CASSGSPGQAPTTEAFF. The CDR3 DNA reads TGTGCCAGCAGTGGATCGCCCGGACAGGCCCCGACCACTGAAGCTTTCTTT.

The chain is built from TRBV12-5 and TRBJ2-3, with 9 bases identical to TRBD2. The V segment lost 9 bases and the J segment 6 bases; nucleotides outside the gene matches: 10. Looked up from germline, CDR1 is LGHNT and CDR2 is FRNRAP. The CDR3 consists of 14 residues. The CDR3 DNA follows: TGTGCTAGCTCTTCAAGGGCGGGAGGGGATACGCAGTATTTT. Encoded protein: CASSSRAGGDTQYF.

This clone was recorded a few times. The CDR3 is CAWRRPGQSYEQYF. DNA of the CDR3: TGTGCCTGGAGGCGGCCGGGACAGAGCTACGAGCAGTACTTC. This chain joins TRBV30 and TRBJ2-7; 7 bases map to TRBD1. There are 14 residues in the CDR3. Germline assignment: CDR1 GTSNPN and CDR2 SVGIG (reference sequence). V shed 3 bases, J shed 3 bases, and the junction held 8 bases outside the gene matches. Full variable domain (rest looked up from reference TRBV30 and TRBJ2-7): SQTIHQWPATLVQPVGSPLSLECTVEGTSNPNLYWYRQAAGRGLQLLFYSVGIGQISSEVPQNLSASRPQDRQFILSSKKLLLSDSGFYLCAWRRPGQSYEQYFGPGTRLTVT.

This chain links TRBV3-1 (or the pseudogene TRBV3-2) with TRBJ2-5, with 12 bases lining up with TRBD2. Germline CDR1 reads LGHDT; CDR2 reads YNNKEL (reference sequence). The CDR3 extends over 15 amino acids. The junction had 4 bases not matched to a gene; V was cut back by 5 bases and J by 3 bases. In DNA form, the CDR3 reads TGTGCCAGCAGCGCTAGGACTAGCGGGAAAGAGACCCAGTACTTC. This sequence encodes CASSARTSGKETQYF.

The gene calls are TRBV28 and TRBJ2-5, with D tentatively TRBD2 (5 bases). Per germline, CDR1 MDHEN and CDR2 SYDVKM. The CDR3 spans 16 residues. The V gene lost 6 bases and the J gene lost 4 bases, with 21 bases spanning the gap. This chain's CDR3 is CASSPVTGNVGETQYF. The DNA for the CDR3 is TGTGCCAGCAGCCCAGTAACGGGAAACGTGGGAGAGACCCAGTACTTC.

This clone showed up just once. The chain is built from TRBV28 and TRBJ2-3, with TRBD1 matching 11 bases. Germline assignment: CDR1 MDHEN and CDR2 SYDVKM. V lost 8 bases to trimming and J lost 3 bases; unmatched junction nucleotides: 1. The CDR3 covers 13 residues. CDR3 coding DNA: TGTGCCAGCCGGGACAGGGGGACAGATACGCAGTATTTT. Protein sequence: CASRDRGTDTQYF.

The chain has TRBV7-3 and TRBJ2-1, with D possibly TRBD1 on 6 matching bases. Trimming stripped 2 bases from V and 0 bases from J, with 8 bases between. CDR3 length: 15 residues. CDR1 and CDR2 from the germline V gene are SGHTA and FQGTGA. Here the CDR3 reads CASSLADSSYNEQFF. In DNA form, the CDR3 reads TGTGCCAGCAGCTTAGCGGACAGCTCCTACAATGAGCAGTTCTTC.

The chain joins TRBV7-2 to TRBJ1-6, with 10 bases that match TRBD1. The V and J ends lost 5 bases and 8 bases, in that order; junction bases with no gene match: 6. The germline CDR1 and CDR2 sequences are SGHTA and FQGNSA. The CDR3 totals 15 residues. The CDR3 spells CASSRQGALDSPLHF. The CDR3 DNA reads TGTGCCAGCAGCAGACAGGGGGCGCTTGATTCACCCCTCCACTTT.

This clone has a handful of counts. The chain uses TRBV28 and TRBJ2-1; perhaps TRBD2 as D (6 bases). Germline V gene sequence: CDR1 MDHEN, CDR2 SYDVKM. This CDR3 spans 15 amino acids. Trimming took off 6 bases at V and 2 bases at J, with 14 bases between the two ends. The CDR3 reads CASRSASVAYNEQFF. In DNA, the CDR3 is TGTGCCAGCAGGTCCGCTAGCGTAGCCTACAATGAGCAGTTCTTC. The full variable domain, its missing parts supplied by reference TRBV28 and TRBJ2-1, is DVKVTQSSRYLVKRTGEKVFLECVQDMDHENMFWYRQDPGLGLRLIYFSYDVKMKEKGDIPEGYSVSREKKERFSLILESASTNQTSMYLCASRSASVAYNEQFFGPGTRLTVL.

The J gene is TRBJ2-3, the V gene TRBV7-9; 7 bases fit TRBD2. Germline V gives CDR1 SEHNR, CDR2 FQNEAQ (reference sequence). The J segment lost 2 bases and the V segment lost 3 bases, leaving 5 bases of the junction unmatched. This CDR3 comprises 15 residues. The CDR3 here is CASSFSAGITDTQYF. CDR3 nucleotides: TGTGCCAGCAGCTTTTCAGCGGGGATCACAGATACGCAGTATTTT.

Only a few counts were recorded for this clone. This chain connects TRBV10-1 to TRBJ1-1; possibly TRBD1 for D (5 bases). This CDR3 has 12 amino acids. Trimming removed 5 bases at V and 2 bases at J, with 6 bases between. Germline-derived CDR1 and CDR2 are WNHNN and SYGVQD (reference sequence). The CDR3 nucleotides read TGCGCCAGCAGTAGGGGAAACACTGAAGCTTTCTTT. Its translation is CASSRGNTEAFF.

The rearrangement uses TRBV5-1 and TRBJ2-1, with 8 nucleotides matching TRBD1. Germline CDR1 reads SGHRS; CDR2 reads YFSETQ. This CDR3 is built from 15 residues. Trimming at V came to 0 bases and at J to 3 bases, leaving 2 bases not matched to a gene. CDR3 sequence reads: CASSLEGQVYNEQFF. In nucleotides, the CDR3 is TGCGCCAGCAGCTTGGAGGGACAGGTCTACAATGAGCAGTTCTTC. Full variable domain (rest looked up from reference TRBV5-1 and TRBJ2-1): KAGVTQTPRYLIKTRGQQVTLSCSPISGHRSVSWYQQTPGQGLQFLFEYFSETQRNKGNFPGRFSGRQFSNSRSEMNVSTLELGDSALYLCASSLEGQVYNEQFFGPGTRLTVL.

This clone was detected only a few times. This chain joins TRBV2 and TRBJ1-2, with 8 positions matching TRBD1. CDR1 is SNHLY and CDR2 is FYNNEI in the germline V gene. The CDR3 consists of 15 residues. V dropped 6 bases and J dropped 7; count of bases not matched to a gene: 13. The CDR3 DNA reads TGTGCCAGCAGAAAAGTGACAGGGGCCCAGGGTGGCTACACCTTC. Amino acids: CASRKVTGAQGGYTF.

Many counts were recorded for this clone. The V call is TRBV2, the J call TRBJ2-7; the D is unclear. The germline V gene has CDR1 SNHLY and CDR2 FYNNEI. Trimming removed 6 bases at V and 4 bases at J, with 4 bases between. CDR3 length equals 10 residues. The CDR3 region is CASREYEQYF. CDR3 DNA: TGTGCCAGCAGGGAGTACGAGCAGTACTTC.

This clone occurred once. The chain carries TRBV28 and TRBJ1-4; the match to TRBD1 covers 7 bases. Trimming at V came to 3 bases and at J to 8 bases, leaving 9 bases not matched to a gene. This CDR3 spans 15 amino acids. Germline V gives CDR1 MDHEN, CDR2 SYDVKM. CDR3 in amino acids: CASSFLAGGSEKLFF. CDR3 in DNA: TGTGCCAGCAGTTTCCTAGCAGGGGGTAGCGAAAAACTGTTTTTT. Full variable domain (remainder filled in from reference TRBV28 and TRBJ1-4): DVKVTQSSRYLVKRTGEKVFLECVQDMDHENMFWYRQDPGLGLRLIYFSYDVKMKEKGDIPEGYSVSREKKERFSLILESASTNQTSMYLCASSFLAGGSEKLFFGSGTQLSVL.

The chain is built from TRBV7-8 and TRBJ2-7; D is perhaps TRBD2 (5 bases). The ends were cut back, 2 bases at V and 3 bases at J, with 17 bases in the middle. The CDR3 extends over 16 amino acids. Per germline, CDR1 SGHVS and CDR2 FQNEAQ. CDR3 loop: CASSLRWAGLVYEQYF. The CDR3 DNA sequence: TGTGCCAGCAGCTTAAGGTGGGCAGGACTTGTCTACGAGCAGTACTTC.

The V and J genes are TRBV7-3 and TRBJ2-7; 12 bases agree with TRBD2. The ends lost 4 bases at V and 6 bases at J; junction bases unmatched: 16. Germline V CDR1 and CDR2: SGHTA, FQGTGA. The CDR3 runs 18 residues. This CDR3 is CASSSQRLAGDFLGEQYF. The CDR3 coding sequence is TGTGCCAGCAGCTCGCAGAGACTAGCGGGAGATTTCCTCGGCGAGCAGTACTTC.

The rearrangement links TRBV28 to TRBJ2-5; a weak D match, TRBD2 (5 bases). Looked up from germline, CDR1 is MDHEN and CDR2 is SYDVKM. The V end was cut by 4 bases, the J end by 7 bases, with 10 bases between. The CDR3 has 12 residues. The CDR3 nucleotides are TGTGCCAGCAGTTCGGGGAGATGGACCCAGTACTTC. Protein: CASSSGRWTQYF.

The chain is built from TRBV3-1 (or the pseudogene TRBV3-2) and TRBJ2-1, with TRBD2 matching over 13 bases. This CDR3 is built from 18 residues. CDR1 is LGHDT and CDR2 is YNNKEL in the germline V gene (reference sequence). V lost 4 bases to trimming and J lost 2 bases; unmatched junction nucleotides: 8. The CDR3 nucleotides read TGTGCCAGCAGCCGATGGACTAGCGGGAGTTGGACCTACAATGAGCAGTTCTTC. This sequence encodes CASSRWTSGSWTYNEQFF.

CDR3 nucleotides: TGTGCCAGCAGTTACTCGGCGGGGGCCCAGTACAATGAGCAGTTCTTC. The encoded protein is CASSYSAGAQYNEQFF. The chain has TRBV6-5 and TRBJ2-1; the D gene is possibly TRBD2 (7 bases). Germline assignment: CDR1 MNHEY and CDR2 SVGAGI. Trimming removed 0 bases from V and 4 bases from J, with 13 bases in between. There are 16 residues in the CDR3.